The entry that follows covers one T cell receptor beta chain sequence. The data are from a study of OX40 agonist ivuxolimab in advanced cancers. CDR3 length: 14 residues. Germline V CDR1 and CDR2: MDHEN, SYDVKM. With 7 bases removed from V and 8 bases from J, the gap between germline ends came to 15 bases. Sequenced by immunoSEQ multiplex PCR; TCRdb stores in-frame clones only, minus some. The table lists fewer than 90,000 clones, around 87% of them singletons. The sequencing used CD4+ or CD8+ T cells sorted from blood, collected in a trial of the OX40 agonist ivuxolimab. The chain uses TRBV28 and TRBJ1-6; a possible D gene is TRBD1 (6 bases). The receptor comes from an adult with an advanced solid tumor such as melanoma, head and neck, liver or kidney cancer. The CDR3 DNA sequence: TGTGCCAGCACGACAGGCGCCTCGGATTCACCCCTCCACTTT. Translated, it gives CASTTGASDSPLHF.